This TCR beta chain was found in a study of cytomegalovirus exposure and HLA in healthy donors. Researchers ran the PCR with 60 Vbeta and 13 Jbeta primers. TCRdb keeps only in-frame clones here, not all; method: immunoSEQ multiplex PCR. The sample lists about 210,000 clones, 82% occurring once. The study sampled nominally healthy donors, though unrecorded immune exposures were likely. In regard to this clone: The antigen remains unidentified.

General study findings and limits: Fewer N-insertions (relative to the roughly 630-donor mean) were reportedly seen in an Asian-associated ancestry cluster in a later analysis. Within the data, a cluster of highly shared sequence variants was likely a sequencing artifact. Reportedly, diagnosis of cytomegalovirus status by the classifier showed high specificity and sensitivity.

The sequencing input was PBMCs. This sequence was found in a man in his forties in good health and CMV-seropositive.

CDR3: CASSSSGYEQYF. The CDR3 DNA follows: TGTGCCAGCAGCTCTAGCGGTTACGAGCAGTACTTC. V is TRBV11-2 and J is TRBJ2-7; 7 bases are shared with TRBD2. In germline, CDR1 is SGHAT, CDR2 FQNNGV. The CDR3 length is 12 residues. V lost 4 bases and J lost 4; bases outside the gene matches: 1. The variable domain in full, with the rest retrieved from reference TRBV11-2 and TRBJ2-7, is EAGVAQSPRYKIIEKRQSVAFWCNPISGHATLYWYQQILGQGPKLLIQFQNNGVVDDSQLPKDRFSAERLKGVDSTLKIQPAKLEDSAVYLCASSSSGYEQYFGPGTRLTVT.